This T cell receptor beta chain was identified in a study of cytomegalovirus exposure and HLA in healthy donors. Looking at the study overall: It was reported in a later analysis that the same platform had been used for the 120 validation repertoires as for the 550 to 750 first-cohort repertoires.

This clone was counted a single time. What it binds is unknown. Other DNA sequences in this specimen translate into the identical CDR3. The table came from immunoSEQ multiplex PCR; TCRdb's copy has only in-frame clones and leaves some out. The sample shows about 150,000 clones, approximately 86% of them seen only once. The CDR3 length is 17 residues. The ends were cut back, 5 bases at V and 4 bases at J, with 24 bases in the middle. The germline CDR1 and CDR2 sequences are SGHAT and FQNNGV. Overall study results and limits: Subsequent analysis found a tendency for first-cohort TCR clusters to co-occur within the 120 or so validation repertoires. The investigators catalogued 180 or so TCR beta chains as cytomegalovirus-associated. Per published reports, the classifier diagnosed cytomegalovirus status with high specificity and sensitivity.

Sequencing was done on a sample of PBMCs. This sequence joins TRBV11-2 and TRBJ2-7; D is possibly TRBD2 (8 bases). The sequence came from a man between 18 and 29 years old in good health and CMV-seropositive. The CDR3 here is CASSLLTTGKREYEQYF. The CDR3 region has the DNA TGTGCCAGCAGCCTGTTGACGACAGGGAAGCGGGAGTACGAGCAGTACTTC. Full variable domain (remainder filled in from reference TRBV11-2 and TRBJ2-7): EAGVAQSPRYKIIEKRQSVAFWCNPISGHATLYWYQQILGQGPKLLIQFQNNGVVDDSQLPKDRFSAERLKGVDSTLKIQPAKLEDSAVYLCASSLLTTGKREYEQYFGPGTRLTVT.